A single sample is the source of the 15 T cell receptor beta chains below, sequenced in a study of cytomegalovirus exposure and HLA in healthy donors (dated by TCRdb to the late 2010s). Libraries came from the immunoSEQ multiplex PCR assay. For the multiplex PCR, a mixture combining 60 forward primers for TCR Vbeta segments and 13 reverse primers for TCR Jbeta segments was used. TCRdb took this table from immuneACCESS and kept in-frame rearrangements with V and J called. Such tables lack part of the clones; where checked against another copy, unresolved V genes explain under half of the gap, and the rest is unexplained. Counted in this sample were 200,000 to 300,000 clones; about 86% of them appeared once. The ten largest clones add up to roughly 7.4% of the sample. Sequencing was carried out using PBMCs. The receptors here all came from a woman aged 55-70 years in good health and CMV-seropositive.

The chain joins TRBV6-1 to TRBJ2-1, with TRBD1 as a possible D gene (5 bases). The V and J ends lost 6 bases and 4 bases respectively, with 13 bases between them. Per germline, CDR1 MNHNS and CDR2 SASEGT. The CDR3 runs to 14 residues. DNA of the CDR3: TGTGCCAGCAGACGCATCGACAGATACAATGAGCAGTTCTTC. This sequence encodes CASRRIDRYNEQFF.

The CDR3 DNA reads TGTGCCAGCAGCCGTAGACTAGCGGGCCTAAGGGCCTACGAGCAGTACTTC. This codes for CASSRRLAGLRAYEQYF. This chain uses TRBV5-4 with TRBJ2-7; 10 nucleotides agree with TRBD2. CDR1 and CDR2 from the germline V gene are SGHNT and YYREEE (reference sequence). The CDR3 runs to 17 residues. V lost 4 bases, J lost 2 bases, and 12 bases stayed unmatched.

This chain uses TRBV10-2 with TRBJ2-1, with 7 bases aligning to TRBD2. There are 15 residues in the CDR3. The germline gives CDR1 WSHSY, CDR2 SAAADI. J gave up 6 bases and V 4 bases, and 9 bases lay outside the gene matches. The CDR3 DNA is TGCGCCAGCAGTGCGGGTCGGCGGGAGAGCAATGAGCAGTTCTTC. Residues: CASSAGRRESNEQFF.

The chain employs TRBV10-3 and TRBJ2-3, with 8 bases aligning to TRBD2. After removal of 4 bases from V and 6 bases from J, the junction contained 9 bases not matched to a gene. Germline V gives CDR1 ENHRY, CDR2 SYGVKD. The CDR3 consists of 15 residues. The CDR3 bases are TGTGCCATCAGTGCCCCGGGAGGGCCGGGGGATACGCAGTATTTT. Amino acids: CAISAPGGPGDTQYF.

This clone was seen more than once but under ten times. The V and J genes are TRBV5-4 and TRBJ2-2; 7 nucleotides agree with TRBD1. Losses at the gene ends were 2 bases for V and 2 bases for J; bases not matched to a gene: 3. Germline CDR1 and CDR2: SGHNT and YYREEE (reference sequence). The CDR3 runs 15 residues. CDR3: CASSFRTGNTGELFF. The DNA for the CDR3 is TGTGCCAGCAGCTTTAGGACAGGAAACACCGGGGAGCTGTTTTTT.

This clone has only one observation. V gene TRBV19 combines with J gene TRBJ2-1; 9 positions agree with TRBD2. J was trimmed by 0 bases and V by 5 bases; bases with no gene match: 8. Germline V gene data show CDR1 as LNHDA and CDR2 as SQIVND (reference sequence). There are 17 residues in the CDR3. CDR3 region: CASSFLTSGSSYNEQFF. CDR3 DNA sequence: TGTGCCAGTAGTTTTCTGACTAGCGGTAGCTCCTACAATGAGCAGTTCTTC. The whole variable domain, filled in from reference TRBV19 and TRBJ2-1, reads DGGITQSPKYLFRKEGQNVTLSCEQNLNHDAMYWYRQDPGQGLRLIYYSQIVNDFQKGDIAEGYSVSREKKESFPLTVTSAQKNPTAFYLCASSFLTSGSSYNEQFFGPGTRLTVL.

V is TRBV19 and J is TRBJ1-2, with no clear D. The CDR3 length is 12 residues. Germline loops: CDR1 LNHDA, CDR2 SQIVND (reference sequence). The ends were cut back, 1 base at V and 6 bases at J, with 6 bases in the middle. The CDR3 loop is CASSIGEDGYTF. For the CDR3, the DNA is TGTGCCAGTAGTATAGGAGAGGATGGCTACACCTTC.

J is TRBJ2-1 and V is TRBV6-5, with 9 bases matching TRBD2. Germline values: CDR1 MNHEY, CDR2 SVGAGI. The V segment lost 4 bases and the J segment 6 bases; nucleotides outside the gene matches: 10. The CDR3 sequence is 16 residues long. CDR3 DNA: TGTGCCAGCAGTTCCTTGGGTAGCGGGAGTCCCAATGAGCAGTTCTTC. It translates to CASSSLGSGSPNEQFF.

As to this clone: Different DNA sequences within this sample yield the same CDR3. V gene TRBV5-1 combines with J gene TRBJ2-7, with D maybe TRBD1 (5 bases). CDR3 length: 13 residues. V lost 2 bases and J lost 4, with 10 bases in between. The V gene's germline CDR1 is SGHRS and CDR2 YFSETQ. The CDR3 here is CASSLDRAYEQYF. CDR3 bases: TGCGCCAGCAGCTTAGACAGAGCATACGAGCAGTACTTC.

The rearrangement uses TRBV6-1 and TRBJ2-5; 8 nucleotides align to TRBD1. The CDR3 spans 14 residues. V was clipped by 2 bases and J by 7 bases; unmatched bases: 6. Germline lookup yields CDR1 MNHNS and CDR2 SASEGT. The CDR3 is CASSEPDRGWTQYF. The CDR3 DNA follows: TGTGCCAGCAGTGAACCCGACAGGGGATGGACCCAGTACTTC.

In its sample, this clone was seen once. The chain combines TRBV10-3 with TRBJ1-4, with 9 bases fitting TRBD1. Germline values: CDR1 ENHRY, CDR2 SYGVKD. J was trimmed by 5 bases and V by 4 bases; bases with no gene match: 5. The CDR3 sequence is 15 residues long. CDR3 coding DNA: TGTGCCATCAGTGGAACGGGACAGGGAAATGAAAAACTGTTTTTT. Its translation: CAISGTGQGNEKLFF.

The rearrangement uses TRBV18 and TRBJ2-6; TRBD1 aligns across 10 bases. The V segment lost 3 bases and the J segment 3 bases; nucleotides outside the gene matches: 5. The CDR3 has 17 amino acids. Germline CDR1 and CDR2: KGHSH and LQKENI. Here the CDR3 reads CASSPTTGGSGANVLTF. CDR3 in DNA: TGTGCCAGCTCACCCACGACAGGGGGCAGTGGGGCCAACGTCCTGACTTTC.

The CDR3 region is CASSLVLAGSPEQYF. Here the CDR3 DNA reads TGCGCCAGCAGCTTGGTCCTAGCGGGGTCCCCTGAGCAGTACTTC. The chain uses TRBV5-1 and TRBJ2-7; 9 nucleotides line up with TRBD2. The CDR3 runs to 15 residues. Germline CDR1 SGHRS, CDR2 YFSETQ. The ends lost 0 bases at V and 7 bases at J; junction bases unmatched: 8. Combining the CDR3 with reference TRBV5-1 and TRBJ2-7 gives the whole variable domain KAGVTQTPRYLIKTRGQQVTLSCSPISGHRSVSWYQQTPGQGLQFLFEYFSETQRNKGNFPGRFSGRQFSNSRSEMNVSTLELGDSALYLCASSLVLAGSPEQYFGPGTRLTVT.

The chain carries TRBV10-3 and TRBJ2-1, with unresolved D. V shed 2 bases and J shed 3 bases, with 8 bases lying between them. The CDR3 is made up of 14 amino acids. Germline CDR1 reads ENHRY; CDR2 reads SYGVKD. The CDR3 nucleotides are TGTGCCATCAGTGAGGTGGTCAGCTACAATGAGCAGTTCTTC. It codes for CAISEVVSYNEQFF.

V is TRBV6-5 and J is TRBJ1-6; TRBD1 matches at 7 bases. Germline-derived CDR1 and CDR2 are MNHEY and SVGAGI. V shed 6 bases, J shed 7 bases, and the junction held 6 bases outside the gene matches. The CDR3 runs to 14 residues. CDR3 loop: CASSYRGGNSPLHF. DNA for the CDR3: TGTGCCAGCAGCTACAGGGGCGGCAATTCACCCCTCCACTTT.